This TCR beta chain was identified during a study of PD-L1 blockade in urothelial cancer. Study-wide context: Patients commenced atezolizumab at some point between 2014 and 2015, and it was given at 1,200 mg intravenously every 3 weeks. It was at 3 weeks (second dose) and 6 weeks after treatment start that blood was analyzed. From 0 to 3 prior chemotherapy regimens had been given to the patients.

The sample's time point: pretreatment peripheral blood. The protocol was immunoSEQ multiplex PCR, while the TCRdb copy is restricted to in-frame clones and leaves out a portion. The sample holds about 57,000 clones, roughly 80% seen once. The junction had 7 bases not matched to a gene; V was cut back by 5 bases and J by 8 bases. The CDR3 extends over 13 amino acids. Germline V gene data show CDR1 as MDHEN and CDR2 as SYDVKM. This clone is a singleton in its sample. The J gene is TRBJ1-2, the V gene TRBV28; the match to TRBD1 covers 8 bases. This sample comprised PBMCs, obtained around atezolizumab (anti-PD-L1) treatment. The source is a man aged 65 to 79 with urothelial cancer. CDR3 nucleotide sequence: TGTGCCAGCAGTCTCCAGGGGGCTGGCGGCTACACCTTC. Translated: CASSLQGAGGYTF.